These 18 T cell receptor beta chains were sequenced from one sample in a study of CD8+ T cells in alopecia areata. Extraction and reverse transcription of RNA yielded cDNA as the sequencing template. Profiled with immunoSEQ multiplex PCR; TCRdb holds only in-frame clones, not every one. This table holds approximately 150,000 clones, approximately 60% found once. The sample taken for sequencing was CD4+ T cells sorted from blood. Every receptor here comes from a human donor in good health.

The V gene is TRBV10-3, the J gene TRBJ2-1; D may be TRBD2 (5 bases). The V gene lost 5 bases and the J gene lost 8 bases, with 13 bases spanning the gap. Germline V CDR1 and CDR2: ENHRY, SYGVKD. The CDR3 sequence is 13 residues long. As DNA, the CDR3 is TGTGCCATCAGTTTGGACTCGACCTATGAGCAGTTCTTC. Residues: CAISLDSTYEQFF.

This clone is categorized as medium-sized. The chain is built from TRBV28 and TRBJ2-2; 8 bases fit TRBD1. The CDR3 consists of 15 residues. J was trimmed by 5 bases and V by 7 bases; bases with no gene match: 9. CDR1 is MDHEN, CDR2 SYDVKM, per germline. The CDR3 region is CASTLLRQGTGELFF. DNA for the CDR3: TGTGCCAGCACCCTCCTGAGACAGGGGACCGGGGAGCTGTTTTTT.

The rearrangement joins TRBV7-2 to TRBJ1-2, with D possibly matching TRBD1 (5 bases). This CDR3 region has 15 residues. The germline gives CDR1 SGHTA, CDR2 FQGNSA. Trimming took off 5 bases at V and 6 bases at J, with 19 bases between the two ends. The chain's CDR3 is CASSALSNRPHGYTF. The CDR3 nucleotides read TGTGCCAGCAGCGCCCTAAGTAACAGGCCTCATGGCTACACCTTC. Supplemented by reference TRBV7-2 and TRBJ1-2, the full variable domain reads GAGVSQSPSNKVTEKGKDVELRCDPISGHTALYWYRQSLGQGLEFLIYFQGNSAPDKSGLPSDRFSAERTGGSVSTLTIQRTQQEDSAVYLCASSALSNRPHGYTFGSGTRLTVV.

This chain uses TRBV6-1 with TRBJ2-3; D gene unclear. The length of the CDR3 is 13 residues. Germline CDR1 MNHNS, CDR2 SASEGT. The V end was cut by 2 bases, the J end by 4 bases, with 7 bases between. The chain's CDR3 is CASSEIYSDTQYF. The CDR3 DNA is TGTGCCAGCAGTGAAATTTATTCAGATACGCAGTATTTT.

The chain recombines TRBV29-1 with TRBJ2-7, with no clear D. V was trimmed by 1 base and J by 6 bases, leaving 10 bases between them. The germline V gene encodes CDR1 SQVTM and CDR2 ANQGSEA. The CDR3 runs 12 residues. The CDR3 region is CSVEGDGFEQYF. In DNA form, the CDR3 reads TGCAGCGTTGAAGGGGATGGATTCGAGCAGTACTTC.

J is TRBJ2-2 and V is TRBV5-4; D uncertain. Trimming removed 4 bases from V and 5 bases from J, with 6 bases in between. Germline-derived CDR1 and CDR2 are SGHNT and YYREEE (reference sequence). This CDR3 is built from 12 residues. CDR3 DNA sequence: TGTGCCAGCAGCACTTCAACCGGGGAGCTGTTTTTT. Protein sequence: CASSTSTGELFF.

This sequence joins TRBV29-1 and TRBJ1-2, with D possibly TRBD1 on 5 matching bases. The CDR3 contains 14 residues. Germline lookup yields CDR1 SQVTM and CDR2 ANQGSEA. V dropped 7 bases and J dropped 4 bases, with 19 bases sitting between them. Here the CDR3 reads CSGWSGGASYGYTF. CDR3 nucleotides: TGCAGCGGTTGGTCGGGAGGGGCTTCCTATGGCTACACCTTC.

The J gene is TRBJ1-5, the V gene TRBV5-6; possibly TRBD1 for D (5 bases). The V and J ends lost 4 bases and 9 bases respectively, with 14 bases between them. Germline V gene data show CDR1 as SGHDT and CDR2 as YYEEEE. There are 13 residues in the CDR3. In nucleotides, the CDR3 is TGTGCCAGCAGCCCCACGGGACGGGGGCCCCAGCATTTT. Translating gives CASSPTGRGPQHF.

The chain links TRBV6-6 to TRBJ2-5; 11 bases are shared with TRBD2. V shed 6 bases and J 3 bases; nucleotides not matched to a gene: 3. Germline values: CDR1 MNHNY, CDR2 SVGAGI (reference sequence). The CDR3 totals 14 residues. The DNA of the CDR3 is TGTGCCAGCAGCCGGGGACTAGCGGAAGAGACCCAGTACTTC. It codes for CASSRGLAEETQYF.

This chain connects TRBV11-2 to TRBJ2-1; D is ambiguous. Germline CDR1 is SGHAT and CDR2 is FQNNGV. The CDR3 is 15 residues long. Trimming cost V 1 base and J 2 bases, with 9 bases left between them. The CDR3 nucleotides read TGTGCCAGCAGCTTAGGGCTTTACACCTACAATGAGCAGTTCTTC. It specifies CASSLGLYTYNEQFF.

This chain's CDR3 is CASSFNLGWGSSYEQYF. CDR3 DNA: TGTGCCAGCAGCTTCAATTTGGGGTGGGGCAGCTCCTACGAGCAGTACTTC. This chain uses TRBV5-4 with TRBJ2-7; D perhaps matches TRBD1 (5 bases). Trimming removed 2 bases at V and 0 bases at J, with 18 bases between. Per the germline V gene, CDR1 is SGHNT and CDR2 is YYREEE (reference sequence). The CDR3 has 17 residues.

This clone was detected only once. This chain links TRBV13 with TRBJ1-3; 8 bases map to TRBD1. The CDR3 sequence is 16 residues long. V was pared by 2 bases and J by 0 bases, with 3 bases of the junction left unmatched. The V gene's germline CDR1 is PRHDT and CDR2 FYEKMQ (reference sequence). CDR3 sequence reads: CASSLYRGNSGNTIYF. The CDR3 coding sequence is TGTGCCAGCAGCTTATACAGGGGGAACTCTGGAAACACCATATATTTT.

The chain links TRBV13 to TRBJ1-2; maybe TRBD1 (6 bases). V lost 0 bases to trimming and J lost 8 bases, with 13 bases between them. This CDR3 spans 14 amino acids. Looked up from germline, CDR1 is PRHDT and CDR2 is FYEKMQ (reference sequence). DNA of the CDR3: TGTGCCAGCAGCTTAGGCCGAGGGGGAAACGGCTACACCTTC. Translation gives CASSLGRGGNGYTF.

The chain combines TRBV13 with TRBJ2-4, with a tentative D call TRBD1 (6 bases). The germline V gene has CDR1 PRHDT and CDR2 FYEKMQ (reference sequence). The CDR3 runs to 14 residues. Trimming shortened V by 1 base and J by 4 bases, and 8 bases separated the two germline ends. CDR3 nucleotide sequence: TGTGCCAGCAGCTTAGACAGGGCGAAAAACATTCAGTACTTC. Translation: CASSLDRAKNIQYF.

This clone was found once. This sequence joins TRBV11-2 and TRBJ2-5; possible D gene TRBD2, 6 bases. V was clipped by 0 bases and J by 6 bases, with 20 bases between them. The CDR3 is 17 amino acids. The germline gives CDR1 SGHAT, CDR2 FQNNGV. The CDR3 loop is CASSLDQEGAGLKTQYF. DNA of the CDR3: TGTGCCAGCAGCTTAGATCAAGAGGGAGCGGGCTTGAAGACCCAGTACTTC.

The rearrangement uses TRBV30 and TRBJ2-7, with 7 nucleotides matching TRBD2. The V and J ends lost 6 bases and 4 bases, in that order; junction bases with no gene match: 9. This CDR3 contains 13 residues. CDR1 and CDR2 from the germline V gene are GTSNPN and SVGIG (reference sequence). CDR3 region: CACKSGGGYEQYF. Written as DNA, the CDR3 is TGTGCCTGCAAATCCGGGGGAGGGTACGAGCAGTACTTC.

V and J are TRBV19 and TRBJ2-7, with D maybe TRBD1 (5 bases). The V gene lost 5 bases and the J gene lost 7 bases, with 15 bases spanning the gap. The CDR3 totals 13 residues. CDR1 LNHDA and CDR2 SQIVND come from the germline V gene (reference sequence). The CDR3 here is CASSAGASGEQYF. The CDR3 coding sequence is TGTGCCAGTAGTGCTGGGGCGTCGGGTGAGCAGTACTTC. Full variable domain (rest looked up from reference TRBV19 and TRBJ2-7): DGGITQSPKYLFRKEGQNVTLSCEQNLNHDAMYWYRQDPGQGLRLIYYSQIVNDFQKGDIAEGYSVSREKKESFPLTVTSAQKNPTAFYLCASSAGASGEQYFGPGTRLTVT.

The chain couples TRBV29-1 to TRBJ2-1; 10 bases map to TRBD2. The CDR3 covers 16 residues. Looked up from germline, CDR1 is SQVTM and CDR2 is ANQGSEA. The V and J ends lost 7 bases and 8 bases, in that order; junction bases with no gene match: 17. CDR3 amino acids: CSASGGSGRALDEQFF. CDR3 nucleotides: TGCAGCGCCTCCGGGGGAAGCGGGAGGGCCCTAGATGAGCAGTTCTTC.